Sequencing of this T cell receptor beta chain was carried out in a study of OX40 agonist ivuxolimab in advanced cancers. Here immunoSEQ multiplex PCR was the method, and the copy in TCRdb shows in-frame clones only, minus some. The sample shows tens of thousands of clones, around 85% of them seen only once. Trimming at V came to 2 bases and at J to 10 bases, leaving 6 bases not matched to a gene. Germline CDR1 SGHRS, CDR2 YFSETQ. The CDR3 runs to 13 residues. This TCR came from an adult with an advanced solid tumor such as melanoma, head and neck, liver or kidney cancer. The sample consisted of CD4+ or CD8+ T cells sorted from blood, taken in a trial of the OX40 agonist ivuxolimab. J is TRBJ2-1 and V is TRBV5-1, with 7 bases that match TRBD1. This CDR3 is CASSFGQAREQFF. The CDR3 DNA reads TGCGCCAGCAGCTTCGGACAGGCTCGGGAGCAGTTCTTC.